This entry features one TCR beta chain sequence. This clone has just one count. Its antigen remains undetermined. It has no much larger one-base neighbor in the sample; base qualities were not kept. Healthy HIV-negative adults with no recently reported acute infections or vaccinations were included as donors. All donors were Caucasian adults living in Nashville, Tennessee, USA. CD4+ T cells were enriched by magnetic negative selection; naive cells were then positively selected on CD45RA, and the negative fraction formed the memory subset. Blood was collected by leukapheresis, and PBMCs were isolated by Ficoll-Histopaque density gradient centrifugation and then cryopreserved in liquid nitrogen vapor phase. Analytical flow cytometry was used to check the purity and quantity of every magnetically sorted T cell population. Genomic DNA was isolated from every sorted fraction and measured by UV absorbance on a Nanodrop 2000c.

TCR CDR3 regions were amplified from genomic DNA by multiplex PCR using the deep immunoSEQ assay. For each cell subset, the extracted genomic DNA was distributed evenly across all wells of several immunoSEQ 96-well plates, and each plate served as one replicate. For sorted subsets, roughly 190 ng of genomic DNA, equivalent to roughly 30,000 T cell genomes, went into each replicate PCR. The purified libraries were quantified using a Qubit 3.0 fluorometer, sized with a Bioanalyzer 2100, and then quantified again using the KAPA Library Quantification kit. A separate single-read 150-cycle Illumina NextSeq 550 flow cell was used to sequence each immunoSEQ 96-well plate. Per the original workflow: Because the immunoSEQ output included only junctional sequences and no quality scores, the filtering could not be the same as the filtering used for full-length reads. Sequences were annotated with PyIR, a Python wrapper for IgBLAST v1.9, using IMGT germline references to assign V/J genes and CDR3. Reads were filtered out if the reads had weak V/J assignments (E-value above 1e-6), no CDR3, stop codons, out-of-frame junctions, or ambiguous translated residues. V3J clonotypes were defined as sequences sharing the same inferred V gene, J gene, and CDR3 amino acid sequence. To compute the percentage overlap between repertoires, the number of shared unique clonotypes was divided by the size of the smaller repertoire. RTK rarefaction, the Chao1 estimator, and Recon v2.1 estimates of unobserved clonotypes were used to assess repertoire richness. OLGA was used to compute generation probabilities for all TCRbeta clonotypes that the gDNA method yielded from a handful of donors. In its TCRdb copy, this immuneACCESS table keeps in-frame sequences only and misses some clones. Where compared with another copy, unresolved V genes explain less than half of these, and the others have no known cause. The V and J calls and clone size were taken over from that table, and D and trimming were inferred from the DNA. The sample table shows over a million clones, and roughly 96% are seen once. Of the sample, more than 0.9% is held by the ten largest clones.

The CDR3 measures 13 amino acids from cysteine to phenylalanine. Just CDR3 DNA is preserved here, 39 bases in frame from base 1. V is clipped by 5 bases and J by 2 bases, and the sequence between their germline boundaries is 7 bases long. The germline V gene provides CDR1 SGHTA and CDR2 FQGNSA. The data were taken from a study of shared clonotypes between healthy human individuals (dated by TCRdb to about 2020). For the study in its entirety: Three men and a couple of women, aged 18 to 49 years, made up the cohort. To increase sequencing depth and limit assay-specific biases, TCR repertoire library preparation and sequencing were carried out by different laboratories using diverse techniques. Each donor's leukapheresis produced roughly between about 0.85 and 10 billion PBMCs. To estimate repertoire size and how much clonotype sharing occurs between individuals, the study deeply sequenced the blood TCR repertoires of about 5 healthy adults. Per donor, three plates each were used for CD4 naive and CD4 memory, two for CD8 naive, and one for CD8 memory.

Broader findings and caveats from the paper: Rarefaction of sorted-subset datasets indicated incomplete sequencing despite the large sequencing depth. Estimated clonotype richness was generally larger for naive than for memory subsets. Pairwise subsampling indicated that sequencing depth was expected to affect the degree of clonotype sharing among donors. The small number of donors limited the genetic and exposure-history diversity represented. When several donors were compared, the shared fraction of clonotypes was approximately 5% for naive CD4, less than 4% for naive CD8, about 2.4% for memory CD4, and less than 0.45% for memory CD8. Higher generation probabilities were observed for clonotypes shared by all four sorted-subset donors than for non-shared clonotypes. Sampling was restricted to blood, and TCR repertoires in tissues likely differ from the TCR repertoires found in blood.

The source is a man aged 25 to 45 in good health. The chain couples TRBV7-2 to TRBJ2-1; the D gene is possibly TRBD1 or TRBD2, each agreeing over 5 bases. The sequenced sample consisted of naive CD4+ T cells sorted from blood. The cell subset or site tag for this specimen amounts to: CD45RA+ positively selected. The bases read TGTGCCAGCAGCCGGGACGCCTACAATGAGCAGTTCTTC. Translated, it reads CASSRDAYNEQFF.